This TCR beta chain was recovered during a study of cytotoxic CD8 clonotypes in ibrutinib-treated CLL listed by TCRdb under 2021. Notes on the research overall: The cohort included some 14 treatment-naive and about a dozen relapsed/refractory patients; about 18 were IGHV unmutated. Responses were partial in some 24 patients and complete in 2; after median approximately 66 months follow-up, roughly 14 stayed in remission and roughly twelve progressed. Response samples were obtained after a median of around 11 months of treatment, with a range of roughly 6 to 36 months. On average, each sample yielded about 260,000 productive templates and about 95,000 productive rearrangements. Longitudinal samples were available for about 30% of the roughly 90 trial participants. Cryopreserved peripheral blood mononuclear cells were obtained before treatment, at response, and at either sustained remission or disease progression. All remission and progressive disease samples were collected while patients were still receiving ibrutinib. The full study reports these points: Public clonotypes were rare and either shrank or stayed stable during treatment, and the rise in clonality at ibrutinib response reflected expansion of private clonotypes. At ibrutinib response clonality went up, during sustained remission it held steady, and at progression it dropped back toward baseline. At baseline, clonality was higher than in age-matched healthy donors and showed a strong correlation with circulating CD8+ T-cell counts. Sampling times were not matched between patients in sustained remission and patients whose disease was progressing, and lymph node repertoires were not examined.

Between the V and J ends, shortened by 6 bases and 0 bases respectively, the junction contains 14 bases. The CDR1 and CDR2 encoded by the germline V gene are SNHLY and FYNNEI. The CDR3 covers 15 residues, taking in both the cysteine and the phenylalanine. Only the CDR3 DNA stays, 45 bases, in frame from base 1. On a MiSeq, deep resolution sequencing aimed for a depth between 1 in 1 million and 1 in 200,000 T cells, with each clonotype covered 10x on average. The immunoSEQ hsTCRB Kit was used to generate TCR beta libraries. Per the original workflow: The data were analyzed with ImmunoSEQ Analyzer and ImmunoSEQ Data Assistant, and V, D and J gene assignments followed IMGT definitions. Clonality, which ranges from 0 to 1, was calculated by subtracting the normalized Shannon entropy of productive rearrangement frequencies from one. Only overrepresented clonotypes making up at least 0.05% of each patient's repertoire were included in the public clonotype analysis. Around 13 age-matched healthy donor repertoires from immuneACCESS were used as controls for clonality. TCRdb holds this immuneACCESS table with in-frame rearrangements only. Some clones are missing; in checked studies, unresolved V genes explain under half, and the rest has no known cause. V and J calls and clone size are those listed in that table; D and trimming were worked out from the DNA. The sample contains 160,000 or so clones, 84% of them found a single time. 4.6% of the sample is in the top ten clones.

Details on this clone: There is no known antigen for this receptor. Base qualities are missing; no much larger clone stands one base away.

In light of the paper, this sample's time point label describes: roughly 23 months on ibrutinib. For TCR beta library preparation, approximately 2.2 micrograms of genomic DNA were isolated from cryopreserved PBMCs. Longitudinal blood samples from CLL patients on ibrutinib monotherapy underwent high-throughput TCR beta sequencing. The patients took part in an open-label, single-center phase 2 trial of ibrutinib monotherapy. The chain is made from TRBV2 and TRBJ1-1; perhaps TRBD1 is the D gene, with 6 bases matching. The receptor comes from a human donor with chronic lymphocytic leukemia. Sequenced material: PBMCs, taken after 24 months of ibrutinib treatment. This receptor has the CDR3 CASSGQNLMNTEAFF. DNA sequence: TGTGCCAGCAGCGGACAGAACCTCATGAACACTGAAGCTTTCTTT.